The 26 T cell receptor beta chains presented below share a single source sample, sequenced in a study of blood T cell repertoires in COVID-19. Generated by immunoSEQ multiplex PCR, the TCRdb table keeps only in-frame clones and is missing some. The sample contains 25,000 to 30,000 clones, roughly 85% of which appear only once. The specimen was peripheral blood. The receptors derive from a human donor in a cohort sampled during active COVID-19.

This rearrangement joins TRBV4-2 to TRBJ2-5; 12 nucleotides match TRBD1. This CDR3 has 16 residues. The V gene end was trimmed by 3 bases and the J gene end by 5 bases; junction bases not matched to a gene: 7. The germline V gene has CDR1 LGHNA and CDR2 YNFKEQ. The CDR3 sequence is CASSQTGTGGLETQYF. For the CDR3, the DNA is TGTGCCAGCAGCCAGACCGGGACAGGGGGCTTGGAGACCCAGTACTTC.

The chain links TRBV3-1 (or the pseudogene TRBV3-2) to TRBJ2-1; TRBD2 matches 9 bases. V trimming: 8 bases; J trimming: 6 bases; junction bases outside the gene matches: 11. Germline V CDR1 and CDR2: LGHDT, YNNKEL (reference sequence). The CDR3 is 15 residues long. CDR3 residues: CASGFWLAGTNEQFF. The CDR3 nucleotides are TGTGCCAGCGGCTTTTGGCTAGCGGGGACCAATGAGCAGTTCTTC.

This clone was seen only once. V is TRBV5-1 and J is TRBJ2-2; 7 nucleotides match TRBD1. Germline assignment: CDR1 SGHRS and CDR2 YFSETQ. CDR3 length equals 16 residues. The junction had 8 bases not matched to a gene; V was cut back by 4 bases and J by 2 bases. The CDR3 DNA reads as TGCGCCAGCAGCCTTATGACAGGGACAAACACCGGGGAGCTGTTTTTT. Translating gives CASSLMTGTNTGELFF.

V is TRBV4-3 and J is TRBJ1-2, with no clear D. The CDR3 has 15 amino acids. Germline loops: CDR1 LGHNA, CDR2 YSLEER. With 3 bases removed from V and 3 bases from J, the gap between germline ends came to 14 bases. The CDR3 region has the DNA TGCGCCAGCAGCCATCTTAGCGCGGGAGACTATGGCTACACCTTC. Translating gives CASSHLSAGDYGYTF.

The chain has TRBV2 and TRBJ2-3, with D maybe TRBD2 (6 bases). The germline gives CDR1 SNHLY, CDR2 FYNNEI. The CDR3 covers 15 residues. With 7 bases removed from V and 0 bases from J, the gap between germline ends came to 14 bases. The DNA for the CDR3 is TGTGCCAGCACTATTCGGAGGGGTAGCACAGATACGCAGTATTTT. It yields the protein CASTIRRGSTDTQYF.

The rearrangement uses TRBV5-1 and TRBJ1-6, with a weak D call TRBD1 (5 bases). Trimming removed 3 bases at V and 10 bases at J, with 14 bases between. CDR3 size: 14 residues. In germline, CDR1 is SGHRS, CDR2 YFSETQ. DNA for the CDR3: TGCGCCAGCAGCTCCCAGGGTGGAGAATCACCCCTCCACTTT. This codes for CASSSQGGESPLHF.

The CDR3 region is CASSLGYRESPTDTQYF. The CDR3 DNA reads as TGTGCCAGCAGCTTAGGCTACCGGGAGAGTCCCACAGATACGCAGTATTTT. The chain links TRBV11-3 to TRBJ2-3, with D perhaps matching TRBD2 (6 bases). The CDR3 covers 17 residues. With 1 base removed from V and 2 bases from J, the gap between germline ends came to 16 bases. From germline, CDR1 is SGHNT and CDR2 YENEEA.

The rearrangement joins TRBV5-1 to TRBJ2-3; TRBD1 agrees at 7 bases. The CDR3 loop spans 15 amino acids. Trimming cost V 4 bases and J 0 bases; bases outside gene matches: 5. Germline CDR1 SGHRS, CDR2 YFSETQ. CDR3 in amino acids: CASSPRGRSTDTQYF. DNA for the CDR3: TGCGCCAGCAGCCCTAGGGGGCGAAGCACAGATACGCAGTATTTT.

The rearrangement uses TRBV9 and TRBJ2-5; TRBD2 matches at 12 bases. The germline V gene has CDR1 SGDLS and CDR2 YYNGEE. CDR3 length equals 17 residues. After removal of 0 bases from V and 5 bases from J, the junction contained 8 bases not matched to a gene. This chain's CDR3 is CASSVASGRASVETQYF. Here the CDR3 DNA reads TGTGCCAGCAGCGTAGCTAGCGGGAGGGCCTCAGTTGAGACCCAGTACTTC.

V gene TRBV28 combines with J gene TRBJ2-4; 9 bases are shared with TRBD1. This CDR3 is built from 15 residues. V dropped 10 bases and J dropped 8; count of bases not matched to a gene: 15. The germline gives CDR1 MDHEN, CDR2 SYDVKM. CDR3 sequence: CATSNTGGAGDIQYF. The DNA for the CDR3 is TGTGCCACTTCAAATACAGGGGGCGCTGGGGACATTCAGTACTTC.

The chain joins TRBV18 to TRBJ2-2; perhaps TRBD1 as D (5 bases). Germline V gene data show CDR1 as KGHSH and CDR2 as LQKENI. This CDR3 has 17 amino acids. V lost 4 bases, J lost 0 bases, and 15 bases lay in between. Here the CDR3 reads CASSRDLLTANTGELFF. DNA of the CDR3: TGTGCCAGCTCACGGGATCTTTTGACAGCGAACACCGGGGAGCTGTTTTTT.

The chain employs TRBV9 and TRBJ2-5; maybe TRBD1 (6 bases). Trimming shortened V by 0 bases and J by 5 bases, and 11 bases separated the two germline ends. Germline V CDR1 and CDR2: SGDLS, YYNGEE. This CDR3 has 14 amino acids. CDR3: CASSVGWQGETQYF. The CDR3 nucleotides are TGTGCCAGCAGCGTAGGGTGGCAGGGGGAGACCCAGTACTTC.

CDR3 sequence: CASSLGQIQETQYF. In DNA form, the CDR3 reads TGTGCCAGCAGCTTGGGGCAGATCCAAGAGACCCAGTACTTC. This sequence joins TRBV5-5 and TRBJ2-5; D call uncertain. The CDR3 loop spans 14 amino acids. V lost 0 bases and J 1 base, leaving 7 bases between the germline ends. Germline-derived CDR1 and CDR2 are SGHKS and YYEKEE (reference sequence).

This clone was observed a single time. The J gene is TRBJ2-4, the V gene TRBV21-1; the table's D gene call, TRBD2, was not cross checked with the DNA. TRBV21-1 has pseudogene status. This CDR3 spans 18 amino acids. The CDR3 here is CASSKAGNSGVAKNIQYF. For the CDR3, the DNA is TGTGCCAGCAGCAAAGCGGGGAATAGCGGGGTAGCCAAAAACATTCAGTACTTC.

This clone showed up just a few times. V and J are TRBV7-9 and TRBJ2-3; D call uncertain. The V end lost 0 bases, the J end lost 1 base, and 11 bases lay between the germline ends. The CDR3 extends over 16 amino acids. Germline lookup yields CDR1 SEHNR and CDR2 FQNEAQ (reference sequence). The CDR3 region has the DNA TGTGCCAGCAGCTTAGCTTACGCTACCCGCACAGATACGCAGTATTTT. Protein product: CASSLAYATRTDTQYF.

This clone has just one count. The chain couples TRBV7-9 to TRBJ1-3, with TRBD1 matching over 7 bases. The CDR3 has 13 amino acids. V lost 11 bases and J lost 4; bases outside the gene matches: 8. Germline assignment: CDR1 SEHNR and CDR2 FQNEAQ (reference sequence). The CDR3 region is CALTGAVGNTIYF. CDR3 nucleotide sequence: TGTGCCTTAACAGGGGCGGTCGGAAACACCATATATTTT.

In this sample, this clone turned up a few times. The chain employs TRBV14 and TRBJ1-1; TRBD1 matches 9 bases. V shed 3 bases and J 1 base; nucleotides not matched to a gene: 9. The CDR3 has 17 residues. Looked up from germline, CDR1 is SGHDN and CDR2 is FVKESK. The CDR3 region has the DNA TGTGCCAGCAGCCATCTCGGGACAGGGTGGGCGAACACTGAAGCTTTCTTT. Protein product: CASSHLGTGWANTEAFF.

V and J are TRBV10-3 and TRBJ2-2; 8 nucleotides align to TRBD2. This CDR3 is 15 amino acids long. Germline V gives CDR1 ENHRY, CDR2 SYGVKD. J was trimmed by 3 bases and V by 5 bases; bases with no gene match: 5. The CDR3 region is CAISIAGTYTGELFF. The CDR3, as DNA: TGTGCCATCAGTATAGCGGGGACATACACCGGGGAGCTGTTTTTT.

The genes are TRBV5-5 and TRBJ2-7; 9 nucleotides line up with TRBD1. The V gene's germline CDR1 is SGHKS and CDR2 YYEKEE (reference sequence). This CDR3 contains 15 residues. V lost 4 bases, J lost 1 base, and 6 bases stayed unmatched. This CDR3 reads CASSRDRDSSYEQYF. CDR3 nucleotide sequence: TGTGCCAGCAGCCGGGACAGGGATTCTTCCTACGAGCAGTACTTC.

CDR3 residues: CASKGGPLGLYGYTF. The CDR3 nucleotides are TGTGCCAGCAAAGGAGGACCGCTCGGGCTCTATGGCTACACCTTC. This chain links TRBV2 with TRBJ1-2; D gene unclear. CDR1 SNHLY and CDR2 FYNNEI come from the germline V gene. V lost 7 bases and J lost 4, with 19 bases in between. The length of the CDR3 is 15 residues.

V and J are TRBV2 and TRBJ1-2; 7 bases match TRBD1. V shed 6 bases, J shed 0 bases, and the junction held 4 bases outside the gene matches. CDR3 length equals 14 residues. Germline V gives CDR1 SNHLY, CDR2 FYNNEI. As DNA, the CDR3 is TGTGCCAGCAGCCCGGACAGGCCTAACTATGGCTACACCTTC. It encodes CASSPDRPNYGYTF.

The V and J genes are TRBV5-4 and TRBJ2-6; tentative D call: TRBD1 (6 bases). The CDR3 has 15 amino acids. Germline V CDR1 and CDR2: SGHNT, YYREEE (reference sequence). V was trimmed by 4 bases and J by 0 bases, leaving 8 bases between them. CDR3 loop: CASSRGGSGANVLTF. CDR3 nucleotides: TGTGCCAGCAGCCGAGGGGGCTCTGGGGCCAACGTCCTGACTTTC.

This chain joins TRBV4-1 and TRBJ2-3, with D possibly matching TRBD1 (5 bases). The V gene lost 3 bases and the J gene lost 3 bases, with 7 bases spanning the gap. Germline assignment: CDR1 MGHRA and CDR2 YSYEKL. The CDR3 has 13 amino acids. The CDR3 is CASSQRQTDTQYF. The CDR3 DNA follows: TGCGCCAGCAGCCAGCGACAGACAGATACGCAGTATTTT.

The sample holds one count of this clone. The gene calls are TRBV3-1 (or the pseudogene TRBV3-2) and TRBJ1-1, with TRBD1 as a possible D gene (5 bases). The V end lost 0 bases, the J end lost 0 bases, and 8 bases lay between the germline ends. CDR1 and CDR2 (germline): LGHDT, YNNKEL (reference sequence). This CDR3 has 15 residues. CDR3 in DNA: TGTGCCAGCAGCCAAGATGCAGGGCTGAACACTGAAGCTTTCTTT. Translating it yields CASSQDAGLNTEAFF.

The J gene is TRBJ2-7, the V gene TRBV5-1; 7 positions agree with TRBD1. The germline V gene encodes CDR1 SGHRS and CDR2 YFSETQ. J was trimmed by 0 bases and V by 2 bases; bases with no gene match: 11. The CDR3 extends over 17 amino acids. The CDR3 DNA reads TGCGCCAGCAGCTTAAGTAAGGGGGCAGCTAGCTCCTACGAGCAGTACTTC. Amino acid sequence: CASSLSKGAASSYEQYF.

The J gene is TRBJ2-1, the V gene TRBV5-1; a possible D gene is TRBD1 (5 bases). This CDR3 has 13 amino acids. Trimming took 1 base from V and 6 from J, leaving 8 bases between them. From germline, CDR1 is SGHRS and CDR2 YFSETQ. The CDR3 loop is CASSLQGANEQFF. In DNA form, the CDR3 reads TGCGCCAGCAGCTTGCAGGGTGCCAATGAGCAGTTCTTC.